This TCR beta chain originates from a study of OX40 agonist ivuxolimab in advanced cancers. Sequencing used immunoSEQ multiplex PCR; TCRdb keeps in-frame clones, though not all of them. Altogether 60,000 to 70,000 clones are present, 70% to 90% being singletons, with the ten largest covering under 2.5%. Samples were taken at baseline and on day 1 of cycles 4 and 7. Study-wide results and limits: The study found that CD8+ T cells averaged more expanded clones than CD4+. Dosing at 0.1 to 3.0 mg/kg was accompanied by clonal expansion of CD4+ and CD8+ blood T cells by week 6.

From germline, CDR1 is LGHNT and CDR2 FRNRAP. This CDR3 has 14 residues. With 6 bases clipped from V and 3 bases from J, the junction kept 6 bases outside the gene matches. Remarks on this clone: Its cognate antigen is unknown.

This receptor was identified in an adult with an advanced solid tumor such as melanoma, head and neck, liver or kidney cancer. The chain couples TRBV12-5 to TRBJ1-1, with 8 bases that match TRBD1. The sequencing here drew on CD4+ or CD8+ T cells sorted from blood, taken in a trial of the OX40 agonist ivuxolimab. The CDR3 is CASGSGTGYTEAFF. DNA for the CDR3: TGTGCTAGTGGGTCCGGGACAGGCTACACTGAAGCTTTCTTT.